This T cell receptor beta chain was captured by sequencing in a study of T cells in Graves' hyperthyroidism and ophthalmopathy. It was RNA transcripts that yielded the amplified TCR beta CDR3 regions. HTBI primers drove first-round RT-PCR of the TCR CDR3. TCRdb used MiXCR to reprocess the multiplex PCR reads, holding one entry per CDR3 protein. The table lists hundreds of thousands of distinct CDR3 sequences, about two fifths of them singletons, with 7% to 10% in the top ten. The germline V and J ends were trimmed by 6 bases and 4 bases, with 12 bases remaining between them. Germline V gives CDR1 MNHEY, CDR2 SVGAGI. This CDR3 has 13 residues.

The sequencing sample was made of blood. The chain is built from TRBV6-5 and TRBJ1-2, with D uncertain. The receptor comes from a man between 18 and 35 years old with Graves' hyperthyroidism. The chain's CDR3 is CASRLIGSYGYTF. The CDR3 DNA follows: TGTGCCAGCAGACTCATCGGGAGCTATGGCTACACCTTC.